This T cell receptor beta chain was sequenced for a study of cytomegalovirus exposure and HLA in healthy donors. The study ran its PCR with 60 Vbeta and 13 Jbeta primers. TCRdb keeps only in-frame clones here, not all; method: immunoSEQ multiplex PCR. The sample records about 91,000 clones, 55% to 80% being singletons. Trimming took off 0 bases at V and 0 bases at J, with 6 bases between the two ends. The CDR3 is 14 residues long. CDR1 and CDR2 from the germline V gene are SGHRS and YFSETQ. Specimen: PBMCs. The TCR originated in a female donor in good health and CMV-seronegative. This chain joins TRBV5-1 and TRBJ1-1, with no clear D. The CDR3 DNA is TGCGCCAGCAGCTTGGGTCCCATGAACACTGAAGCTTTCTTT. It codes for CASSLGPMNTEAFF.